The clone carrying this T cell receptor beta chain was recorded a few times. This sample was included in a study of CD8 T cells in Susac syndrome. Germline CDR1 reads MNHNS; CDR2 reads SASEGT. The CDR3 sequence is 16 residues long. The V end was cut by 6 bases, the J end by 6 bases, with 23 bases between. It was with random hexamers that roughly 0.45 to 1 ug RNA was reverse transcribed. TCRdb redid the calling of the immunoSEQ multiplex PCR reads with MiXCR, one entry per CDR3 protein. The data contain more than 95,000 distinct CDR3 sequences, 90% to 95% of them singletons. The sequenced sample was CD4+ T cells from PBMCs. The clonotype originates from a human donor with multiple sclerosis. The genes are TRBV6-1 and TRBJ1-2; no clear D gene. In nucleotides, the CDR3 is TGTGCCAGCAGCCTACGTGGAGTCTCTTTTGCAAATGGCTACACCTTC. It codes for CASSLRGVSFANGYTF.